This TCR beta chain appears in the sequencing data of a study of CDR3 diversity in severe acne. TCRdb reprocessed the PCR reads with MiXCR, giving one entry per CDR3 protein. This sample has around 94,000 distinct CDR3 sequences, with 51% found just once. This clonotype was counted ten times or more. The sequencing sample was made of blood. The clonotype was recovered from a male donor with acne.

The CDR3 sequence is CASSFSGGPVWEYF. The CDR3, as DNA: TGTGCCAGCAGTTTTTCGGGAGGGCCGGTTTGGGAGTACTTC. The V and J genes are TRBV28 and TRBJ2-7; 8 bases are a match to TRBD2. CDR1 and CDR2 from the germline V gene are MDHEN and SYDVKM. The CDR3 has 14 amino acids. V lost 3 bases to trimming and J lost 11 bases; unmatched junction nucleotides: 12.